The clone carrying this TCR beta chain was detected only a few times. Its antigen is undetermined. Clones were sequenced by immunoSEQ multiplex PCR, and TCRdb holds only the in-frame ones, with some missing. The sample carries some 8,800 clones, roughly 93% recorded once. This specimen comes from a study of T cell clonotyping in hematopoietic cell transplantation. Whole-study findings and limits: Cells were unsorted, so CD4 and CD8 contributions were not separated.

Germline CDR1 reads LNHDA; CDR2 reads SQIVND (reference sequence). This CDR3 spans 14 amino acids. Trimming shortened V by 3 bases and J by 0 bases, and 9 bases separated the two germline ends. Sequenced material: PBMCs, taken 100 days after allogeneic stem cell transplant. The chain combines TRBV19 with TRBJ2-7; D not certain. This clonotype originated in a male patient in his forties or fifties who had an allogeneic stem cell transplant from a related donor, so T cells may come from the graft donor. Some clones in this sample may be carry-over from other donors' samples. CDR3: CASSIGLNSYEQYF. In DNA form, the CDR3 reads TGTGCCAGTAGTATTGGATTAAACTCCTACGAGCAGTACTTC. Complete variable domain (other parts from reference TRBV19 and TRBJ2-7): DGGITQSPKYLFRKEGQNVTLSCEQNLNHDAMYWYRQDPGQGLRLIYYSQIVNDFQKGDIAEGYSVSREKKESFPLTVTSAQKNPTAFYLCASSIGLNSYEQYFGPGTRLTVT.